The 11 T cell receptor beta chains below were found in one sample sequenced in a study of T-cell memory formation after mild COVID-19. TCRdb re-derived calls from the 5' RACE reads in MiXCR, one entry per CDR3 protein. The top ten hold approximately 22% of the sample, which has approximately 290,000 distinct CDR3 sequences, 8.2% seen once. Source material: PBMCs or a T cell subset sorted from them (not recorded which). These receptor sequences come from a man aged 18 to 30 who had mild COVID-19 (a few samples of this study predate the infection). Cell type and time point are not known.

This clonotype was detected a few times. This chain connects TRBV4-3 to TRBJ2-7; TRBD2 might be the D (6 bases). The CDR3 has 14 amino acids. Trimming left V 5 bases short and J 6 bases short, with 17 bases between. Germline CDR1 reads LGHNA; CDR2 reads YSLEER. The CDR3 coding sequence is TGCGCCAGCAGCAATAGGAGGGAAGTGGGCGAGCAGTACTTC. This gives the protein CASSNRREVGEQYF.

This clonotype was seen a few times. Written as DNA, the CDR3 is TGTGCCAGCAGCTTTCGCTCAGCCCCCTACAATGAGCAGTTCTTC. This translates into CASSFRSAPYNEQFF. The chain links TRBV5-6 to TRBJ2-1; no firm D call. V shed 2 bases and J shed 2 bases, with 11 bases lying between them. From germline, CDR1 is SGHDT and CDR2 YYEEEE. The CDR3 is made up of 15 amino acids.

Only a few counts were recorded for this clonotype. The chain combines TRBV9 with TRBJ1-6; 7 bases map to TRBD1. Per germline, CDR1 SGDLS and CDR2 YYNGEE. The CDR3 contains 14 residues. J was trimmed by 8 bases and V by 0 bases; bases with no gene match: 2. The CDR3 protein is CASSVEGADSPLHF. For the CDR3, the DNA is TGTGCCAGCAGCGTAGAGGGGGCGGATTCACCCCTCCACTTT.

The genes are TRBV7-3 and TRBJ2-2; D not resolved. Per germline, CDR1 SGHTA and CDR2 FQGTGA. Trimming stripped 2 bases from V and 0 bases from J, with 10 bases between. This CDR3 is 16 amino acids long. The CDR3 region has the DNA TGTGCCAGCAGCTTATATGCGCCGCCGAACACCGGGGAGCTGTTTTTT. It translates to CASSLYAPPNTGELFF.

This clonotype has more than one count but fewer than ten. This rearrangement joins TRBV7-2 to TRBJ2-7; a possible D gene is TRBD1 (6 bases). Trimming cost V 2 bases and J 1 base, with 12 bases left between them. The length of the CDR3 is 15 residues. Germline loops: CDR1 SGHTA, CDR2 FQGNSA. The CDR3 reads CASSLTRDKSYEQYF. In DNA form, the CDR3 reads TGTGCCAGCAGCTTAACAAGGGACAAATCCTACGAGCAGTACTTC.

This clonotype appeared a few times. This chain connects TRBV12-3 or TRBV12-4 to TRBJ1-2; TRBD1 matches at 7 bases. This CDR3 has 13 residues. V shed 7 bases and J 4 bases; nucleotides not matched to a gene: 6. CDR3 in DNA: TGTGCCAGCAACTTGCCAGGGGGCTATGGCTACACCTTC. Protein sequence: CASNLPGGYGYTF.

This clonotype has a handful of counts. This CDR3 reads CASSQLNDNEQFF. The CDR3 DNA follows: TGTGCCAGCAGCCAGTTAAATGACAATGAGCAGTTCTTC. The chain recombines TRBV3-1 with TRBJ2-1; unclear D gene. Germline V gives CDR1 LGHDT, CDR2 YNNKEL (reference sequence). The CDR3 sequence is 13 residues long. Trimming left V 3 bases short and J 5 bases short, with 8 bases between.

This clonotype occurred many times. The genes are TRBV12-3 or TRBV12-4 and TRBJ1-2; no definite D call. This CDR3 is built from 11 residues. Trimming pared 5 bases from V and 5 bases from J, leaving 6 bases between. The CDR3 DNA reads TGTGCCAGCAGTGGGCGGTATGGCTACACCTTC. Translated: CASSGRYGYTF.

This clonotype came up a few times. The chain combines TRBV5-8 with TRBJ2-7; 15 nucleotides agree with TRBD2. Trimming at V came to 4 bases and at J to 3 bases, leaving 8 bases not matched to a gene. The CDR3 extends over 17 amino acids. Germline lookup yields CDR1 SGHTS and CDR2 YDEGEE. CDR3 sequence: CASSTGTSGGLVYEQYF. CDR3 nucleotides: TGTGCCAGCAGCACCGGGACTAGCGGGGGGCTTGTCTACGAGCAGTACTTC.

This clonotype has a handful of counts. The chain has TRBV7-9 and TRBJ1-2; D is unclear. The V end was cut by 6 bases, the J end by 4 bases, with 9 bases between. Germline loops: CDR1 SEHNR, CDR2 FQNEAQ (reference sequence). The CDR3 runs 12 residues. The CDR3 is CASREETYGYTF. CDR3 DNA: TGTGCCAGCAGAGAGGAGACCTATGGCTACACCTTC.

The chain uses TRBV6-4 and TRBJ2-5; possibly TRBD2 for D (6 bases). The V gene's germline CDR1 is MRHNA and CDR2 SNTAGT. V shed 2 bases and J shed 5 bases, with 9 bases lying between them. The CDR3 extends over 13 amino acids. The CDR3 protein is CASSDKGRETQYF. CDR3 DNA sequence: TGTGCCAGCAGTGACAAAGGGAGGGAGACCCAGTACTTC.